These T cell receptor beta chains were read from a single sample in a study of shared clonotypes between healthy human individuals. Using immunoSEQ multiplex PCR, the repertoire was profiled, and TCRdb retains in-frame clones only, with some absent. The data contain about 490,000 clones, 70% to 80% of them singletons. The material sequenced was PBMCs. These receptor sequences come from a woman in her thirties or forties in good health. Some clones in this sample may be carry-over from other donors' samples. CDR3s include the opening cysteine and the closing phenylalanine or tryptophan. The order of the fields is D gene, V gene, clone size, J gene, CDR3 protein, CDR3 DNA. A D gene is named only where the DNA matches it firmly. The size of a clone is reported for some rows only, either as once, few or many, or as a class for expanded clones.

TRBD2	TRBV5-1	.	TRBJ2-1	CASSLPSAGGSNEQFF	TGCGCCAGCAGCTTGCCCTCGGCGGGAGGCTCTAATGAGCAGTTCTTC
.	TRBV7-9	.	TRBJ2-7	CASSRGTEYEQYF	TGTGCCAGCAGTCGAGGGACTGAGTACGAGCAGTACTTC
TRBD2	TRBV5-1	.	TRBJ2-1	CASSNGLAGGKGYNEQFF	TGCGCCAGCAGCAACGGACTAGCGGGAGGCAAAGGGTACAATGAGCAGTTCTTC
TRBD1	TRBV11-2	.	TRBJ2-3	CASVLLGQGVTDTQYF	TGTGCCAGCGTCCTCTTGGGACAGGGGGTTACAGATACGCAGTATTTT
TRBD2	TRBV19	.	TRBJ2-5	CASSRGLAYQETQYF	TGTGCCAGTAGTCGGGGACTAGCCTACCAAGAGACCCAGTACTTC
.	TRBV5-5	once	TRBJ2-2	CASSLQVPANTGELFF	TGTGCCAGCAGCTTGCAAGTGCCCGCGAACACCGGGGAGCTGTTTTTT
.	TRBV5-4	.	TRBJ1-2	CASSLAGGGYGYTF	TGTGCCAGCAGCTTGGCCGGAGGCGGCTATGGCTACACCTTC
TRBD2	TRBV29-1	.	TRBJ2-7	CSVSLAGVHEQYF	TGCAGCGTGTCGCTAGCGGGAGTCCACGAGCAGTACTTC
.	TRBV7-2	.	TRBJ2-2	CASSLVTIRNTGELFF	TGTGCCAGCAGCTTAGTGACTATCCGCAACACCGGGGAGCTGTTTTTT
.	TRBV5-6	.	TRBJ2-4	CASSLYGDPKNIQYF	TGTGCCAGCAGCTTGTATGGGGATCCCAAAAACATTCAGTACTTC
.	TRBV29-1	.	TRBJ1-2	CSLRGGYGYTF	TGCAGCTTAAGGGGGGGGTATGGCTACACCTTC
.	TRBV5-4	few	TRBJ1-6	CASSLGGAGNSPLHF	TGTGCCAGCAGCTTGGGAGGGGCTGGAAATTCACCCCTCCACTTT
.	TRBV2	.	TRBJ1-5	CASSEGSNQPQHF	TGTGCCAGCAGTGAGGGAAGCAATCAGCCCCAGCATTTT
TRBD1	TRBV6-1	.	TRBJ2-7	CASSRDRGTSEQYF	TGTGCCAGCAGTCGGGACAGGGGGACGAGCGAGCAGTACTTC
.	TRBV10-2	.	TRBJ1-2	CASSDPQLYGYTF	TGCGCCAGCAGTGATCCCCAACTCTATGGCTACACCTTC
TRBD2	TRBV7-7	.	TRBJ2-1	CASSLGVAGGPGEQFF	TGTGCCAGCAGCTTAGGTGTTGCGGGAGGGCCTGGTGAGCAGTTCTTC
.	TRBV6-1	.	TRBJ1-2	CASSEWGSYGYTF	TGTGCCAGCAGTGAATGGGGCAGCTATGGCTACACCTTC
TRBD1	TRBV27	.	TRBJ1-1	CASSLRPDRGRGTEAFF	TGTGCCAGCAGTTTACGGCCGGACAGGGGGCGAGGGACTGAAGCTTTCTTT
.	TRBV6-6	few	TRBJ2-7	CASSFGLEGYEQYF	TGTGCCAGCAGTTTTGGGCTAGAGGGCTACGAGCAGTACTTC
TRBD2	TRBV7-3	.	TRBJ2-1	CASSFGRGRGLAGAGYNEQFF	TGTGCCAGCAGCTTCGGGAGGGGGCGCGGACTAGCGGGAGCGGGGTACAATGAGCAGTTCTTC
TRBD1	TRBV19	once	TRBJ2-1	CASSRTGAGNEQFF	TGTGCCAGTAGTAGGACAGGGGCGGGTAATGAGCAGTTCTTC
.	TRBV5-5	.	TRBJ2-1	CASSSPGLHNEQFF	TGTGCCAGCAGCTCCCCGGGGCTCCACAATGAGCAGTTCTTC
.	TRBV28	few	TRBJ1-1	CASSKLTEAFF	TGTGCCAGCAGTAAACTCACTGAAGCTTTCTTT
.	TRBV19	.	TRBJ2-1	CASSIRGPNEQFF	TGTGCCAGTAGTATAAGGGGACCCAATGAGCAGTTCTTC
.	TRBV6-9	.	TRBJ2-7	CASSRTSGAFREQYF	TGTGCCAGCAGCCGAACGAGTGGGGCGTTCCGCGAGCAGTACTTC
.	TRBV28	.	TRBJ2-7	CASRGWGNEQYF	TGTGCCAGCAGGGGGTGGGGCAACGAGCAGTACTTC
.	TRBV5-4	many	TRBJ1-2	CASSPDNGLLNYGYTF	TGTGCCAGCAGCCCGGACAATGGGTTATTGAACTATGGCTACACCTTC
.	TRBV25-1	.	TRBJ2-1	CASSELGDNNEQFF	TGTGCCAGCAGTGAATTAGGAGACAACAATGAGCAGTTCTTC
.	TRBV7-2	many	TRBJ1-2	CASSLDGDYGYTF	TGTGCCAGCAGCTTAGACGGAGATTATGGCTACACCTTC
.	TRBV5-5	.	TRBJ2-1	CASSPMGTNNEQFF	TGTGCCAGCAGCCCCATGGGGACCAACAATGAGCAGTTCTTC
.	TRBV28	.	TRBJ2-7	CASSLPGYEQYF	TGTGCCAGCAGTTTGCCTGGGTACGAGCAGTACTTC
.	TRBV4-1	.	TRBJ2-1	CASNRGAAGDEQFF	TGCGCCAGCAACAGGGGGGCAGCGGGGGATGAGCAGTTCTTC
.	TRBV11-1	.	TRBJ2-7	CASSSPVRGRNEQYF	TGTGCCAGCAGCTCCCCCGTCCGGGGGCGGAACGAGCAGTACTTC
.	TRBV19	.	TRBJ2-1	CASSIQGLSDEQFF	TGTGCCAGTAGTATACAGGGCTTGAGTGATGAGCAGTTCTTC
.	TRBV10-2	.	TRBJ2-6	CASSQISTLTKSGQRPDF	TGCGCCAGCAGTCAAATCTCCACTCTAACAAAGTCGGGCCAACGTCCTGACTTC
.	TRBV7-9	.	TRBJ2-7	CASSFDTTRSYEQYF	TGTGCCAGCAGCTTTGATACTACCCGATCCTACGAGCAGTACTTC
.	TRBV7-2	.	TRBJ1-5	CASSLGEYRVNQPQHF	TGTGCCAGCAGCTTAGGAGAGTACAGGGTGAATCAGCCCCAGCATTTT
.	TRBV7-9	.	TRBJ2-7	CAWSGTSSYEQYF	TGTGCCTGGTCCGGGACTTCTTCCTACGAGCAGTACTTC
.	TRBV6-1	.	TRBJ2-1	CASSEAIDLGEQFF	TGTGCCAGCAGTGAAGCTATTGACCTCGGTGAGCAGTTCTTC
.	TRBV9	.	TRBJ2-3	CASSVGQTDTQYF	TGTGCCAGCAGCGTAGGGCAGACAGATACGCAGTATTTT
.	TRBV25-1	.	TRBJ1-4	CASSKNEKLFF	TGTGCCAGCAGTAAAAATGAAAAACTGTTTTTT
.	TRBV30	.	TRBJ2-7	CAWSLTSSYEQYF	TGTGCCTGGAGTTTGACTAGCTCCTACGAGCAGTACTTC
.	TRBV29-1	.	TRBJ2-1	CSVAGTTGNEQFF	TGCAGCGTAGCCGGGACCACGGGGAATGAGCAGTTCTTC
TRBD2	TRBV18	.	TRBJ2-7	CASSPLTTGGTGEQYF	TGTGCCAGCTCACCCCTGACTACGGGGGGGACCGGCGAGCAGTACTTC
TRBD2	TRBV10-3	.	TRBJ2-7	CAISTSGTLYEQYF	TGTGCCATCAGCACTAGCGGTACTTTATACGAGCAGTACTTC